These 9 T cell receptor beta chains came from one sample sequenced in a study of shared clonotypes between healthy human individuals. The assay was immunoSEQ multiplex PCR, and TCRdb's table has in-frame clones only and misses some. The sample yields hundreds of thousands of clones, more than 70% seen once. Sequenced input: memory CD4+ T cells sorted from blood. Subset given: CD45RA-negative fraction. The receptors shown here come from a young woman in good health.

The J gene is TRBJ2-7, the V gene TRBV28; D unresolved. Trimming removed 3 bases from V and 0 bases from J, with 9 bases in between. This CDR3 has 14 amino acids. Germline CDR1 reads MDHEN; CDR2 reads SYDVKM. In DNA form, the CDR3 reads TGTGCCAGCAGTTTGACCCTAAGCTCCTACGAGCAGTACTTC. It is translated as CASSLTLSSYEQYF.

The CDR3 DNA reads as TGTGCCAGCAGTTTTCAGAGGACGCAGTATTTT. Residues: CASSFQRTQYF. This chain links TRBV27 with TRBJ2-3; D is undetermined. V shed 3 bases and J shed 9 bases, with 7 bases lying between them. CDR1 is MNHEY, CDR2 SMNVEV, per germline (reference sequence). The CDR3 consists of 11 residues.

This clone was counted at least ten times. Other DNA sequences of this sample code for an identical CDR3. V gene TRBV5-1 combines with J gene TRBJ2-3; D gene uncertain. This CDR3 has 13 amino acids. V lost 2 bases and J 0 bases, leaving 4 bases between the germline ends. Germline values: CDR1 SGHRS, CDR2 YFSETQ. Written as DNA, the CDR3 is TGCGCCAGCAGCTTATCTAGCACAGATACGCAGTATTTT. Its translation: CASSLSSTDTQYF.

This clone was seen more than once but under ten times. This CDR3 is also generated by other DNA sequences in the sample. The chain uses TRBV6-5 and TRBJ1-4; D is undetermined. The CDR3 length is 15 residues. Germline V CDR1 and CDR2: MNHEY, SVGAGI. Between the trimmed V and J ends, which lost 2 bases and 1 base, there was a span of 8 bases. CDR3 sequence (DNA): TGTGCCAGCAGTTACCGTGGCCTAACTAATGAAAAACTGTTTTTT. Protein sequence: CASSYRGLTNEKLFF.

This clone was recorded once. The gene calls are TRBV10-3 and TRBJ2-5; D possibly corresponds to TRBD1 (5 bases). This CDR3 is 15 amino acids long. Trimming took 0 bases from V and 5 from J, leaving 13 bases between them. The germline CDR1 and CDR2 sequences are ENHRY and SYGVKD. The CDR3 spells CAISESKGAGETQYF. CDR3 nucleotide sequence: TGTGCCATCAGTGAGTCGAAAGGGGCCGGGGAGACCCAGTACTTC.

This chain uses TRBV27 with TRBJ2-7, with 7 bases matching TRBD1. Germline V lookup: CDR1 MNHEY, CDR2 SMNVEV (reference sequence). The V gene end was trimmed by 10 bases and the J gene end by 7 bases; junction bases not matched to a gene: 7. CDR3 length: 11 amino acids. The CDR3 protein is CATRTGREQYF. CDR3 in DNA: TGTGCCACCCGGACAGGAAGGGAGCAGTACTTC.

This clone has more than one count but fewer than ten. The chain has TRBV29-1 and TRBJ2-7, with 7 nucleotides matching TRBD1. The CDR3 totals 13 residues. V dropped 5 bases and J dropped 1; count of bases not matched to a gene: 5. Germline assignment: CDR1 SQVTM and CDR2 ANQGSEA. The CDR3 reads CSVRQGPSYEQYF. CDR3 nucleotides: TGCAGCGTTCGACAGGGACCATCCTACGAGCAGTACTTC.

Only a few counts were recorded for this clone. The rearrangement joins TRBV11-3 to TRBJ2-1; D might be TRBD2 (5 bases). This CDR3 region has 15 residues. The V gene's germline CDR1 is SGHNT and CDR2 YENEEA. Trimming cost V 5 bases and J 0 bases, with 11 bases left between them. The chain's CDR3 is CASSAGTISYNEQFF. CDR3 coding DNA: TGTGCCAGCAGCGCGGGCACCATCTCCTACAATGAGCAGTTCTTC.

Comment on this clone: Other DNA sequences from this sample encode an identical CDR3 as well. This chain connects TRBV5-1 to TRBJ2-3; D is possibly TRBD1 or TRBD2 (6 bases each). The germline gives CDR1 SGHRS, CDR2 YFSETQ. Trimming removed 0 bases at V and 0 bases at J, with 8 bases between. This CDR3 spans 15 amino acids. The chain's CDR3 is CASSLVGGSTDTQYF. The CDR3 region has the DNA TGCGCCAGCAGCTTGGTAGGGGGGAGCACAGATACGCAGTATTTT.